This T cell receptor (beta chain) was captured in a study of CD8 T cells in Susac syndrome. Study in general: Patients with Susac syndrome were, at the time of blood collection, therapy-naive, maintained on corticosteroids, or maintained on intravenous immunoglobulin alone.

Random hexamers were used to reverse transcribe an amount of about 0.5 to 1 ug RNA. By means of immunoSEQ multiplex PCR, TCR beta CDR3 spanning 54 Vbeta and 13 Jbeta underwent amplification. A single record per CDR3 protein comes from TCRdb applying MiXCR to the immunoSEQ multiplex PCR reads. Seen here are around 80,000 distinct CDR3 sequences, approximately 93% observed once, and the top ten hold around 0.45%. Notes on this clonotype: Its specificity is not known.

This CDR3 spans 14 amino acids. Germline CDR1 and CDR2: GTSNPN and SVGIG (reference sequence). The ends lost 0 bases at V and 7 bases at J; junction bases unmatched: 5. TEMRA cells were FACS-enriched, and CD8+ and CD4+ T cells were isolated negatively. Study-wide results and caveats: Individuals included in the TCR sequencing and HLA analysis were acknowledged by the study to be relatively few in number.

Material: CD8+ T cells from PBMCs. This chain connects TRBV30 to TRBJ1-5; TRBD1 matches 8 bases. The TCR sequence derives from a human donor with Susac syndrome. Here the CDR3 reads CAWSVTGVGQPQHF. The CDR3 coding sequence is TGTGCCTGGAGTGTGACAGGGGTCGGGCAGCCCCAGCATTTT.